The 14 T cell receptor beta chains below were found in one sample sequenced in a study of Ad26.COV2.S vaccination and SARS-CoV-2 variants. The treatment: around 19 received Ad26.COV2.S at low or high dose, single or two shots; about 5 received placebo; per-sample allocation not given. All samples were drawn on day 63, counting from the first vaccine or placebo injection. The method was immunoSEQ multiplex PCR; TCRdb's version includes in-frame clones alone and lacks a portion of them. The sample gives 300,000 to 350,000 clones, roughly 80% of which show up once; approximately 2% is in the top ten. The sample here was peripheral blood, taken in a trial of Ad26.COV2.S vaccine versus placebo. The receptors were gathered from a person between 18 and 59 years old who received the Ad26.COV2.S COVID-19 vaccine or a placebo.

This chain uses TRBV7-2 with TRBJ2-7; D is uncertain. The germline V gene encodes CDR1 SGHTA and CDR2 FQGNSA. The CDR3 has 14 amino acids. V lost 5 bases and J lost 0, with 11 bases in between. CDR3 protein: CASSPQTYSYEQYF. The DNA of the CDR3 is TGTGCCAGCAGCCCGCAGACTTACTCCTACGAGCAGTACTTC.

The CDR3 bases are TGTGCCAGCAGCCCCTTAATTCGGCCCGTAAACGCTTCACCCCTCCACTTT. Protein product: CASSPLIRPVNASPLHF. The chain links TRBV3-1 (or the pseudogene TRBV3-2) to TRBJ1-6, with no clear D. Trimming took off 4 bases at V and 9 bases at J, with 22 bases between the two ends. Germline assignment: CDR1 LGHDT and CDR2 YNNKEL (reference sequence). This CDR3 comprises 17 residues.

The gene calls are TRBV19 and TRBJ1-6; D is unresolved. This CDR3 region has 16 residues. V was clipped by 3 bases and J by 2 bases, with 11 bases between them. Germline CDR1 reads LNHDA; CDR2 reads SQIVND (reference sequence). CDR3 sequence: CASSISPGTYNSPLHF. The CDR3, as DNA: TGTGCCAGTAGTATCAGTCCGGGGACCTATAATTCACCCCTCCACTTT.

The chain combines TRBV6-5 with TRBJ1-1; D might be TRBD1 (5 bases). Germline-derived CDR1 and CDR2 are MNHEY and SVGAGI. The CDR3 is 14 amino acids. V was trimmed by 5 bases and J by 2 bases, leaving 12 bases between them. The CDR3 here is CASSMGTENTEAFF. In nucleotides, the CDR3 is TGTGCCAGCAGTATGGGGACTGAAAACACTGAAGCTTTCTTT.

This clone was picked up one time. The V and J genes are TRBV4-1 and TRBJ2-3; D is perhaps TRBD2 (5 bases). V shed 0 bases and J shed 2 bases, with 15 bases lying between them. The germline V gene has CDR1 MGHRA and CDR2 YSYEKL. The length of the CDR3 is 17 residues. As DNA, the CDR3 is TGCGCCAGCAGCCAAGATAGGCCGGGGAGTCTCACAGATACGCAGTATTTT. It encodes CASSQDRPGSLTDTQYF.

V gene TRBV5-4 combines with J gene TRBJ2-5; 7 bases map to TRBD1. The ends lost 7 bases at V and 4 bases at J; junction bases unmatched: 13. The germline V gene has CDR1 SGHNT and CDR2 YYREEE (reference sequence). CDR3 size: 15 residues. The CDR3 reads CASAPGQTERETQYF. The CDR3 bases are TGTGCCAGCGCGCCGGGACAGACAGAGAGAGAGACCCAGTACTTC.

The V and J genes are TRBV19 and TRBJ1-2; a weak D match, TRBD1 (6 bases). Germline CDR1 and CDR2: LNHDA and SQIVND (reference sequence). Trimming removed 3 bases from V and 5 bases from J, with 13 bases in between. The CDR3 runs 14 residues. The CDR3: CASSIKGTLYGYTF. The DNA of the CDR3 is TGTGCCAGTAGTATTAAGGGGACACTTTATGGCTACACCTTC.

The V and J genes are TRBV5-6 and TRBJ2-3, with D hard to call. The germline CDR1 and CDR2 sequences are SGHDT and YYEEEE. Trimming left V 2 bases short and J 1 base short, with 8 bases between. There are 14 residues in the CDR3. The CDR3 spells CASSFWARTDTQYF. The CDR3 bases are TGTGCCAGCAGCTTCTGGGCTCGCACAGATACGCAGTATTTT.

This clone was recorded once. The rearrangement uses TRBV9 and TRBJ2-1, with 7 bases that match TRBD2. After removal of 3 bases from V and 3 bases from J, the junction contained 9 bases not matched to a gene. CDR1 SGDLS and CDR2 YYNGEE come from the germline V gene. The CDR3 is 16 residues long. DNA of the CDR3: TGTGCCAGCAGCGCCCCCCCCCGGGGGGTCTACAATGAGCAGTTCTTC. Encoded protein: CASSAPPRGVYNEQFF.

V usage is TRBV10-3 and J usage is TRBJ2-5; the D gene is possibly TRBD2 (6 bases). CDR1 is ENHRY, CDR2 SYGVKD, per germline. V lost 5 bases to trimming and J lost 1 base, with 14 bases between them. There are 15 residues in the CDR3. The CDR3 is CAISPGTSGQETQYF. CDR3 coding DNA: TGTGCCATCAGTCCTGGGACTTCAGGCCAAGAGACCCAGTACTTC.

The chain links TRBV12-3 or TRBV12-4 to TRBJ1-2, with D uncertain. With 10 bases removed from V and 4 bases from J, the gap between germline ends came to 10 bases. CDR3 length equals 11 residues. The CDR3 bases are TGTGCCATCAATACGGGCTATGGCTACACCTTC. It codes for CAINTGYGYTF.

V usage is TRBV6-5 and J usage is TRBJ1-1; a possible D gene is TRBD1 (5 bases). The V end was cut by 6 bases, the J end by 4 bases, with 15 bases between. This CDR3 contains 14 residues. The V gene's germline CDR1 is MNHEY and CDR2 SVGAGI. CDR3 bases: TGTGCCAGCAGCCGCCAGGGTAGGGGCACTGAAGCTTTCTTT. Translation gives CASSRQGRGTEAFF.

The chain employs TRBV9 and TRBJ1-5, with D unclear. This CDR3 spans 13 amino acids. Germline V lookup: CDR1 SGDLS, CDR2 YYNGEE. Trimming took 0 bases from V and 6 from J, leaving 7 bases between them. DNA for the CDR3: TGTGCCAGCAGCGTAGGGTGGGGTCAGCCCCAGCATTTT. Protein product: CASSVGWGQPQHF.

The chain links TRBV10-2 to TRBJ2-6; TRBD2 matches at 10 bases. V trimming: 9 bases; J trimming: 2 bases; junction bases outside the gene matches: 16. Germline lookup yields CDR1 WSHSY and CDR2 SAAADI. The CDR3 contains 19 residues. The CDR3 DNA follows: TGCGCCAGGGCGAACCCAGCGGGGGGGCGAATGACTGGGGCCAACGTCCTGACTTTC. Translating gives CARANPAGGRMTGANVLTF.